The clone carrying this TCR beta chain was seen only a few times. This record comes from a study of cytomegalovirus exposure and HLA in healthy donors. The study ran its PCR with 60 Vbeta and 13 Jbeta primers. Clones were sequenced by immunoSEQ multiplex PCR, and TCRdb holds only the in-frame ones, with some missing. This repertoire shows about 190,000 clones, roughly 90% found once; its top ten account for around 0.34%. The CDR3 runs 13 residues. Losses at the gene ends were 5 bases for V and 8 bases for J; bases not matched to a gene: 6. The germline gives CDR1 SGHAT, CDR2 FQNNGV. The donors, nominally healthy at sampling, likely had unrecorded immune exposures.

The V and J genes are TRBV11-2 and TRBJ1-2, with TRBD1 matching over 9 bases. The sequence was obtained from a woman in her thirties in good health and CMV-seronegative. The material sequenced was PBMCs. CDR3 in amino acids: CASSQDRGGGYTF. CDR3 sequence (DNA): TGTGCCAGCAGCCAGGACAGGGGTGGCGGCTACACCTTC.